The 28 T cell receptor beta chains below come from one sample, sequenced in a study of CD8+ T cells in alopecia areata. The sequencing template was cDNA reverse transcribed from extracted RNA. Only in-frame clones appear in the TCRdb table, and some are missing; sequencing was by immunoSEQ multiplex PCR. Seen here are 200,000 to 250,000 clones, 50% to 65% observed once, and the top ten hold 0.45%. Specimen: CD4+ T cells sorted from blood, collected at week 0. Source of these receptors: a human donor with alopecia areata.

This clone has just a few counts. The chain recombines TRBV7-3 with TRBJ2-7; tentatively, D is TRBD2 (7 bases). Germline CDR1 is SGHTA and CDR2 is FQGTGA. The CDR3 contains 13 residues. V was clipped by 5 bases and J by 5 bases, with 13 bases between them. The CDR3: CASSPRGADEQYF. CDR3 nucleotides: TGTGCCAGCAGCCCTCGGGGGGCTGACGAGCAGTACTTC.

At least ten counts were recorded for this clone. The DNA for the CDR3 is TGTGCCAGCAGCTTAATGGCGGGGGCCTACAATGAGCAGTTCTTC. Translating it yields CASSLMAGAYNEQFF. The gene calls are TRBV11-2 and TRBJ2-1, with 7 bases identical to TRBD2. Per germline, CDR1 SGHAT and CDR2 FQNNGV. Trimming at V came to 2 bases and at J to 2 bases, leaving 3 bases not matched to a gene. The CDR3 has 15 residues.

The chain joins TRBV2 to TRBJ2-1; 11 nucleotides line up with TRBD1. V lost 8 bases and J lost 14; bases outside the gene matches: 11. From germline, CDR1 is SNHLY and CDR2 FYNNEI. The CDR3 is 13 amino acids. DNA for the CDR3: TGTGCCAGCCGGGACAGGGGGGCACGGGTGGAGTTCTTC. This translates into CASRDRGARVEFF.

The CDR3 here is CAWTAGGETQYF. CDR3 DNA sequence: TGTGCCTGGACCGCGGGAGGAGAGACCCAGTACTTC. The V and J genes are TRBV30 and TRBJ2-5, with TRBD2 identical over 8 bases. This CDR3 contains 12 residues. Germline lookup yields CDR1 GTSNPN and CDR2 SVGIG (reference sequence). V dropped 4 bases and J dropped 4; count of bases not matched to a gene: 2.

The rearrangement uses TRBV9 and TRBJ2-7; no clear D. This CDR3 comprises 14 residues. Germline values: CDR1 SGDLS, CDR2 YYNGEE. The V end was cut by 0 bases, the J end by 0 bases, with 7 bases between. The CDR3 reads CASSVDPVSYEQYF. The CDR3 nucleotides are TGTGCCAGCAGCGTAGATCCGGTCTCCTACGAGCAGTACTTC.

V gene TRBV4-1 combines with J gene TRBJ2-5; perhaps D is TRBD1 or TRBD2 (5 bases each). Trimming cost V 1 base and J 5 bases, with 11 bases left between them. Germline V gives CDR1 MGHRA, CDR2 YSYEKL. CDR3 length: 14 amino acids. The CDR3 DNA reads TGCGCCAGCAGCCAAGGGGGACCCAAGGAGACCCAGTACTTC. Amino acid sequence: CASSQGGPKETQYF.

The chain couples TRBV27 to TRBJ2-3, with D maybe TRBD1 (6 bases). V was pared by 7 bases and J by 4 bases, with 12 bases between. The CDR3 loop spans 13 amino acids. Germline V gives CDR1 MNHEY, CDR2 SMNVEV (reference sequence). The CDR3 here is CASKLQGADTQYF. In DNA form, the CDR3 reads TGTGCCAGCAAATTACAGGGCGCAGATACGCAGTATTTT.

This rearrangement joins TRBV2 to TRBJ2-4; a weak D match, TRBD1 (6 bases). The CDR3 loop spans 14 amino acids. CDR1 is SNHLY, CDR2 FYNNEI, per germline. V dropped 6 bases and J dropped 5 bases, with 14 bases sitting between them. The CDR3 is CASRGMGAQNIQYF. CDR3 bases: TGTGCCAGCAGGGGGATGGGGGCGCAAAACATTCAGTACTTC.

The V and J genes are TRBV29-1 and TRBJ2-3, with 8 bases identical to TRBD1. Germline lookup yields CDR1 SQVTM and CDR2 ANQGSEA. The CDR3 contains 15 residues. The trim removed 5 bases at V and 4 bases at J, leaving 11 bases unmatched. The CDR3 reads CSVPRGAGGADTQYF. For the CDR3, the DNA is TGCAGCGTTCCCAGAGGGGCAGGGGGCGCAGATACGCAGTATTTT.

The table lists this clone with a few counts. The chain recombines TRBV4-2 with TRBJ2-1; 7 nucleotides line up with TRBD2. Germline lookup yields CDR1 LGHNA and CDR2 YNFKEQ. Trimming cost V 4 bases and J 5 bases; bases outside gene matches: 14. The length of the CDR3 is 17 residues. DNA for the CDR3: TGTGCCAGCAGCCCCCTACTAAGCGGGGAACTTCACAATGAGCAGTTCTTC. Protein sequence: CASSPLLSGELHNEQFF.

The chain links TRBV7-8 to TRBJ1-2; 8 nucleotides match TRBD1. Germline V lookup: CDR1 SGHVS, CDR2 FQNEAQ. The CDR3 is 14 residues long. The ends lost 5 bases at V and 3 bases at J; junction bases unmatched: 5. CDR3 DNA: TGTGCCAGCAGCCTACCGGGACAGGACTATGGCTACACCTTC. Protein product: CASSLPGQDYGYTF.

The chain uses TRBV4-1 and TRBJ1-6, with D perhaps TRBD1 (6 bases). CDR1 and CDR2 from the germline V gene are MGHRA and YSYEKL. The CDR3 runs 16 residues. With 0 bases removed from V and 5 bases from J, the gap between germline ends came to 11 bases. In DNA form, the CDR3 reads TGCGCCAGCAGCCAAGACAGGGGACATAATAATTCACCCCTCCACTTT. Translation gives CASSQDRGHNNSPLHF.

This sequence joins TRBV6-5 and TRBJ2-2; D may be TRBD1 (5 bases). V lost 1 base and J 1 base, leaving 7 bases between the germline ends. Germline V CDR1 and CDR2: MNHEY, SVGAGI. The CDR3 is 15 residues long. CDR3 in DNA: TGTGCCAGCAGTTACTTCAGGGAGAACACCGGGGAGCTGTTTTTT. This translates into CASSYFRENTGELFF.

V and J are TRBV30 and TRBJ2-7; 8 bases align to TRBD2. Germline CDR1 reads GTSNPN; CDR2 reads SVGIG (reference sequence). V shed 3 bases and J 0 bases; nucleotides not matched to a gene: 10. CDR3 length: 16 residues. The CDR3 region is CAWRGLAGSPSYEQYF. Here the CDR3 DNA reads TGTGCCTGGAGAGGGTTAGCGGGGTCGCCCTCCTACGAGCAGTACTTC.

The chain carries TRBV4-1 and TRBJ1-2; D unresolved. The germline gives CDR1 MGHRA, CDR2 YSYEKL. The CDR3 has 17 amino acids. V dropped 4 bases and J dropped 2 bases, with 20 bases sitting between them. The CDR3 is CASSPLRGRRSNYGYTF. Written as DNA, the CDR3 is TGCGCCAGCAGCCCATTACGGGGAAGGCGCAGCAACTATGGCTACACCTTC.

This clone was detected a few times. CDR3 sequence reads: CASSPRQGVSYEQYF. For the CDR3, the DNA is TGTGCCAGCTCACCCAGACAGGGTGTAAGCTACGAGCAGTACTTC. V is TRBV18 and J is TRBJ2-7, with 7 bases that match TRBD1. V was clipped by 3 bases and J by 3 bases; unmatched bases: 8. The CDR3 is 15 residues long. Germline lookup yields CDR1 KGHSH and CDR2 LQKENI. Variable domain in full (rest from reference TRBV18 and TRBJ2-7): NAGVMQNPRHLVRRRGQEARLRCSPMKGHSHVYWYRQLPEEGLKFMVYLQKENIIDESGMPKERFSAEFPKEGPSILRIQQVVRGDSAAYFCASSPRQGVSYEQYFGPGTRLTVT.

The chain employs TRBV28 and TRBJ2-7; D uncertain. The germline V gene encodes CDR1 MDHEN and CDR2 SYDVKM. The germline V and J ends were trimmed by 8 bases and 3 bases, with 11 bases remaining between them. This CDR3 has 12 amino acids. The CDR3 loop reads CASLTTGYEQYF. CDR3 bases: TGTGCCAGCCTTACGACGGGCTACGAGCAGTACTTC.

The rearrangement joins TRBV9 to TRBJ2-1; no definite D call. Trimming pared 4 bases from V and 8 bases from J, leaving 16 bases between. The CDR3 extends over 14 amino acids. Germline CDR1 is SGDLS and CDR2 is YYNGEE. CDR3: CASSPRWYQDEQFF. CDR3 sequence (DNA): TGTGCCAGCAGCCCCCGGTGGTATCAAGATGAGCAGTTCTTC.

The rearrangement links TRBV4-2 to TRBJ2-1, with 7 bases that match TRBD1. Trimming at V came to 0 bases and at J to 2 bases, leaving 4 bases not matched to a gene. The germline CDR1 and CDR2 sequences are LGHNA and YNFKEQ. The CDR3 has 16 amino acids. Here the CDR3 reads CASSQDEDRAYNEQFF. CDR3 bases: TGTGCCAGCAGCCAAGATGAAGACAGGGCCTACAATGAGCAGTTCTTC.

This clone was seen a few times. V is TRBV18 and J is TRBJ2-6, with TRBD1 identical over 8 bases. V lost 6 bases, J lost 2 bases, and 9 bases stayed unmatched. CDR3 size: 17 residues. The germline gives CDR1 KGHSH, CDR2 LQKENI. CDR3 loop: CASSPGQGVPGANVLTF. The DNA of the CDR3 is TGTGCCAGCTCCCCCGGACAGGGAGTTCCTGGGGCCAACGTCCTGACTTTC.

This clone was seen a single time. The genes are TRBV19 and TRBJ2-5; D is perhaps TRBD1 (5 bases). V was pared by 7 bases and J by 6 bases, with 15 bases between. CDR3 length: 13 residues. CDR1 is LNHDA and CDR2 is SQIVND in the germline V gene (reference sequence). The CDR3 DNA sequence: TGTGCCAGTACCTCGAGGCAGGGAAAGACCCAGTACTTC. This sequence encodes CASTSRQGKTQYF.

The chain joins TRBV4-1 to TRBJ1-5, with TRBD1 identical over 11 bases. Germline V CDR1 and CDR2: MGHRA, YSYEKL. Losses at the gene ends were 6 bases for V and 2 bases for J; bases not matched to a gene: 6. CDR3 length equals 16 residues. The CDR3 is CASSPGQGAGNQPQHF. Written as DNA, the CDR3 is TGCGCCAGCAGTCCAGGACAGGGGGCAGGCAATCAGCCCCAGCATTTT.

This clone was counted once. The V and J genes are TRBV6-6 and TRBJ1-2; 7 nucleotides line up with TRBD1. Germline lookup yields CDR1 MNHNY and CDR2 SVGAGI (reference sequence). V gave up 0 bases and J gave up 6 bases; unmatched junction bases: 4. CDR3 length: 14 residues. This chain's CDR3 is CASSYSGQSNGYTF. In DNA, the CDR3 is TGTGCCAGCAGTTACTCGGGACAGTCCAATGGCTACACCTTC.

V usage is TRBV2 and J usage is TRBJ1-5; D is unclear. Germline CDR1 SNHLY, CDR2 FYNNEI. The ends were cut back, 7 bases at V and 3 bases at J, with 10 bases in the middle. This CDR3 has 13 residues. The CDR3 DNA follows: TGTGCCAGCACTCAGGAATTCAATCAGCCCCAGCATTTT. Translation gives CASTQEFNQPQHF.

This clone showed up just a few times. The chain recombines TRBV6-5 with TRBJ2-7; either TRBD1 or TRBD2 may fit D (5 bases each). There are 15 residues in the CDR3. With 6 bases removed from V and 1 base from J, the gap between germline ends came to 16 bases. Germline CDR1 and CDR2: MNHEY and SVGAGI. CDR3 sequence reads: CASRSFWGGSYEQYF. DNA of the CDR3: TGTGCCAGCAGAAGCTTCTGGGGCGGGTCCTACGAGCAGTACTTC.

The J gene is TRBJ2-6, the V gene TRBV6-6, with unresolved D. Germline V lookup: CDR1 MNHNY, CDR2 SVGAGI (reference sequence). This CDR3 region has 15 residues. V was clipped by 0 bases and J by 0 bases, with 3 bases between them. CDR3 sequence: CASSYSGSGANVLTF. The CDR3 DNA follows: TGTGCCAGCAGTTACTCGGGCTCTGGGGCCAACGTCCTGACTTTC.

This clone was seen a few times. The chain has TRBV4-1 and TRBJ1-5; 9 nucleotides align to TRBD1. Losses at the gene ends were 4 bases for V and 6 bases for J; bases not matched to a gene: 7. The CDR3 extends over 15 amino acids. Germline-derived CDR1 and CDR2 are MGHRA and YSYEKL. CDR3 DNA: TGCGCCAGCAGCCCCGGACAGGGGAACACTCAGCCCCAGCATTTT. Its translation: CASSPGQGNTQPQHF.

The genes are TRBV11-2 and TRBJ2-1; TRBD1 agrees at 9 bases. The length of the CDR3 is 15 residues. V lost 5 bases to trimming and J lost 8 bases; unmatched junction nucleotides: 10. Germline assignment: CDR1 SGHAT and CDR2 FQNNGV. The CDR3, as DNA: TGTGCCAGCAGCCACCGGGACAGGGATAAGGATGAGCAGTTCTTC. Protein product: CASSHRDRDKDEQFF.